Only a few counts were recorded for the clone carrying this T cell receptor (beta chain). The PCR had 60 Vbeta and 13 Jbeta primers. Assay used: immunoSEQ multiplex PCR; TCRdb lists only in-frame clones, some missing. The top ten hold less than 4% of the sample, which has 95,000 to 130,000 clones, roughly 9.9% seen once. These data belong to a study of cytomegalovirus exposure and HLA in healthy donors. V was pared by 7 bases and J by 5 bases, with 10 bases of the junction left unmatched. The CDR3 loop spans 15 amino acids. The germline V gene has CDR1 MNHNS and CDR2 SASEGT. This TCR derives from a man under 40 in good health and CMV-seronegative. The chain is built from TRBV6-1 and TRBJ2-5; 10 bases fit TRBD1. The sequenced material came from PBMCs. CDR3 protein: CASTLGQGLDETQYF. In DNA, the CDR3 is TGTGCCAGCACCCTGGGACAGGGGCTTGACGAGACCCAGTACTTC.